This T cell receptor beta chain was recorded in a study of memory CD4+ T cells and cytomegalovirus serostatus. Whole-study results and caveats: CD4+ memory repertoires contained 67 of 164 reported CMV TCRbeta sequences.

In the original analysis: After removing out-of-frame reads, under 2.5 million distinct TCRbeta sequences remained. Clones were read by immunoSEQ multiplex PCR, and TCRdb kept only the in-frame ones, dropping some. That table gives V, J and clone size, and the DNA gave D and trimming. The profile shows tens of thousands of clones, 70% to 80% of them singletons. Single viable CD3+CD4+CD8-CD45RO+ cells were sorted as the memory CD4+ T cells. Comments on this clone: The antigen is undetermined.

The CDR3 loop spans 15 amino acids. The V gene end was trimmed by 4 bases and the J gene end by 1 base; junction bases not matched to a gene: 4. Germline V gene lookup returns CDR1 SGHRS and CDR2 YFSETQ. Sequenced: memory CD4+ T cells from blood. This TCR was recovered from an adult in good health and CMV-seropositive. The V and J genes are TRBV5-1 and TRBJ1-4; TRBD1 matches at 7 bases. CDR3 bases: TGCGCCAGCAGCACTCAGGGGGTAACTAATGAAAAACTGTTTTTT. It specifies CASSTQGVTNEKLFF.